These 15 T cell receptor beta chains were all obtained from the same sample, sequenced in a study of cytomegalovirus exposure and HLA in healthy donors. PCR involved 60 Vbeta and 13 Jbeta primers. Profiling relied on immunoSEQ multiplex PCR, and the TCRdb table lists in-frame clones only, not all of them. The data hold under 150,000 clones, with approximately 78% observed a single time. Sequences were obtained from PBMCs. These TCRs come from a human donor in good health.

The chain has TRBV6-5 and TRBJ1-1; D not certain. Germline CDR1 is MNHEY and CDR2 is SVGAGI. The CDR3 spans 13 residues. V was cut by 6 bases and J by 4 bases, with 12 bases left in between. CDR3 DNA: TGTGCCAGCAGAAGGAGGGAGAGCACTGAAGCTTTCTTT. The encoded protein is CASRRRESTEAFF.

This chain joins TRBV13 and TRBJ2-3; D not certain. The germline V gene encodes CDR1 PRHDT and CDR2 FYEKMQ (reference sequence). This CDR3 spans 12 amino acids. Trimming pared 5 bases from V and 6 bases from J, leaving 9 bases between. CDR3 loop: CASSRTGDTQYF. CDR3 coding DNA: TGTGCCAGCAGCCGAACCGGGGATACGCAGTATTTT.

The chain is built from TRBV19 and TRBJ1-2; the match to TRBD1 covers 8 bases. Germline V CDR1 and CDR2: LNHDA, SQIVND (reference sequence). Unmatched junction bases numbered 14, after V lost 3 bases and J lost 5 bases. The CDR3 consists of 17 residues. In DNA form, the CDR3 reads TGTGCCAGTAGTATTTTTCAAGGACAGGGCGACGTATATGGCTACACCTTC. Its translation is CASSIFQGQGDVYGYTF.

The genes are TRBV7-2 and TRBJ1-2, with 7 bases that match TRBD1. CDR1 and CDR2 (germline): SGHTA, FQGNSA. The CDR3 length is 15 residues. Germline trimming cut 2 bases from V and 5 bases from J; bases unmatched to any gene: 8. In DNA, the CDR3 is TGTGCCAGCAGCTTATCGCTTGGGACAGCTTATGGCTACACCTTC. Translated, it gives CASSLSLGTAYGYTF.

The chain carries TRBV18 and TRBJ2-7; TRBD1 matches 8 bases. Losses at the gene ends were 5 bases for V and 2 bases for J; bases not matched to a gene: 11. The CDR3 length is 16 residues. Germline V gene lookup returns CDR1 KGHSH and CDR2 LQKENI. The DNA of the CDR3 is TGTGCCAGCTCAGCGACCGGGACAGGACCTACCTACGAGCAGTACTTC. It translates to CASSATGTGPTYEQYF.

In this sample, this clone turned up a few times. This sequence joins TRBV7-9 and TRBJ2-1, with TRBD2 identical over 11 bases. The CDR3 has 15 amino acids. The V segment lost 6 bases and the J segment 6 bases; nucleotides outside the gene matches: 7. Germline V CDR1 and CDR2: SEHNR, FQNEAQ (reference sequence). CDR3 loop: CASRARTSGSNEQFF. CDR3 coding DNA: TGTGCCAGCAGAGCCAGGACTAGCGGGTCCAATGAGCAGTTCTTC.

The V gene is TRBV7-8, the J gene TRBJ1-2; 8 bases are a match to TRBD1. The CDR3 is 15 amino acids. CDR1 is SGHVS, CDR2 FQNEAQ, per germline. V dropped 5 bases and J dropped 4; count of bases not matched to a gene: 9. The CDR3 here is CASSRTTGGGYGYTF. The CDR3 DNA follows: TGTGCCAGCAGCAGGACAACAGGGGGAGGCTATGGCTACACCTTC.

The chain couples TRBV27 to TRBJ2-1; 14 nucleotides match TRBD2. CDR1 and CDR2 (germline): MNHEY, SMNVEV (reference sequence). The junction had 8 bases not matched to a gene; V was cut back by 3 bases and J by 1 base. This CDR3 region has 19 residues. The CDR3 sequence is CASSFRPRTSGGSYNEQFF. The CDR3 coding sequence is TGTGCCAGCAGTTTTCGACCCAGGACTAGCGGGGGGTCCTACAATGAGCAGTTCTTC.

V is TRBV28 and J is TRBJ1-5; perhaps TRBD1 as D (6 bases). CDR1 and CDR2 (germline): MDHEN, SYDVKM. V dropped 4 bases and J dropped 2 bases, with 15 bases sitting between them. The CDR3 consists of 16 residues. The CDR3: CASSSSQGWGNQPQHF. The CDR3 bases are TGTGCCAGCAGTTCATCACAGGGTTGGGGCAATCAGCCCCAGCATTTT.

The genes are TRBV7-9 and TRBJ2-7; 11 nucleotides agree with TRBD2. CDR3 size: 19 residues. The V gene end was trimmed by 1 base and the J gene end by 4 bases; junction bases not matched to a gene: 15. CDR1 SEHNR and CDR2 FQNEAQ come from the germline V gene (reference sequence). CDR3: CASSLDDPASGRIWYEQYF. In DNA, the CDR3 is TGTGCCAGCAGCTTAGATGACCCGGCTAGCGGGAGGATTTGGTACGAGCAGTACTTC.

This clone was seen more than once but under ten times. The CDR3 sequence: CASSSGTSGGQQYF. The CDR3 DNA follows: TGTGCCAGCAGCTCCGGGACTAGCGGGGGGCAACAGTACTTC. The chain combines TRBV9 with TRBJ2-4; 15 nucleotides match TRBD2. The V segment lost 4 bases and the J segment 13 bases; nucleotides outside the gene matches: 6. The CDR3 totals 14 residues. Germline V CDR1 and CDR2: SGDLS, YYNGEE. Drawing the rest from reference TRBV9 and TRBJ2-4, the complete variable domain is DSGVTQTPKHLITATGQRVTLRCSPRSGDLSVYWYQQSLDQGLQFLIQYYNGEERAKGNILERFSAQQFPDLHSELNLSSLELGDSALYFCASSSGTSGGQQYFGAGTRLSVL.

The chain carries TRBV29-1 and TRBJ1-4, with 7 positions matching TRBD1. Germline CDR1 is SQVTM and CDR2 is ANQGSEA. CDR3 length: 15 amino acids. Losses at the gene ends were 7 bases for V and 8 bases for J; bases not matched to a gene: 16. The CDR3, as DNA: TGCAGCGCATATCTTGTTACAGGGGCGCGGGAAAAACTGTTTTTT. This codes for CSAYLVTGAREKLFF.

The chain links TRBV4-2 to TRBJ2-3; TRBD1 is a possible D gene (6 bases). Germline V gives CDR1 LGHNA, CDR2 YNFKEQ. This CDR3 spans 13 amino acids. Deletions cut 1 base from V and 6 bases from J, with 8 bases between. As DNA, the CDR3 is TGTGCCAGCAGCCAAGGGGGGCGCGATACGCAGTATTTT. It specifies CASSQGGRDTQYF.

This clone was found a few times. The V gene is TRBV19, the J gene TRBJ1-1, with D possibly TRBD1 on 6 matching bases. Trimming took off 4 bases at V and 0 bases at J, with 12 bases between the two ends. This CDR3 is built from 15 residues. The V gene's germline CDR1 is LNHDA and CDR2 SQIVND (reference sequence). CDR3 amino acids: CASSTPTGMNTEAFF. The CDR3 nucleotides read TGTGCCAGTAGTACCCCGACAGGTATGAACACTGAAGCTTTCTTT.

The chain uses TRBV7-2 and TRBJ2-3, with 14 bases matching TRBD2. The CDR3 loop spans 17 amino acids. CDR1 is SGHTA and CDR2 is FQGNSA in the germline V gene. V was pared by 0 bases and J by 4 bases, with 3 bases of the junction left unmatched. The CDR3 sequence is CASSLAGTSGSADTQYF. The CDR3 DNA reads TGTGCCAGCAGCTTAGCAGGGACTAGCGGGAGCGCAGATACGCAGTATTTT.